This note documents a single TCR beta chain sequence. The data belong to a study of blood T cell repertoires in COVID-19. Whole-study context: The study drew acute and convalescent COVID-19 samples from the United States, Italy and Spain. T cells, B-cell-depleted T cells, or PBMCs provided the cDNA or gDNA that served as material.

Methods used by the authors: The authors estimated nucleated cell counts from reference gene primer amplification. TCRdb's table, derived via immunoSEQ multiplex PCR, lists solely in-frame clones and lacks some. V and J calls and clone size are as listed in that table; D and trimming were resolved from the DNA. The sample carries 60,000 to 90,000 clones, about four fifths recorded once. The clonotype comes from a man aged 50-60 years with acute or convalescent COVID-19. The material sequenced was peripheral blood.

CDR3 in DNA: TGTGCCACCAAACCGGGGACAGGGTCCTACGAGCAGTACTTC. Encoded protein: CATKPGTGSYEQYF. The V and J genes are TRBV5-5 and TRBJ2-7, with 9 bases matching TRBD1. This CDR3 is 14 amino acids long. J gave up 1 base and V 9 bases, and 8 bases lay outside the gene matches. Germline assignment: CDR1 SGHKS and CDR2 YYEKEE (reference sequence).